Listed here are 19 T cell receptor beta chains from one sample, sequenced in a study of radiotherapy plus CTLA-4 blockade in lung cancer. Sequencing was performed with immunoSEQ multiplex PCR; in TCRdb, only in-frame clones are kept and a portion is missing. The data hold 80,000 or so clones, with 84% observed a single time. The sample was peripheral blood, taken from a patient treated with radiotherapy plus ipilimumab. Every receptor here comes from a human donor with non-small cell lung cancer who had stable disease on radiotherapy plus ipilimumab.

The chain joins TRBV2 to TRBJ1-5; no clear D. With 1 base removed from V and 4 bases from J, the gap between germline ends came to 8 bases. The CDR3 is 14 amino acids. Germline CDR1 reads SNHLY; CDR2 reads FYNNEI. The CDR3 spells CASSEGSSNQPQHF. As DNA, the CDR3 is TGTGCCAGCAGTGAAGGAAGCAGTAATCAGCCCCAGCATTTT.

The CDR3 bases are TGTGCCAGCAGCTTAACGCCGATCTCTGGGGCCAACGTCCTGACTTTC. Protein sequence: CASSLTPISGANVLTF. The chain couples TRBV7-3 to TRBJ2-6; D remains unclear. Looked up from germline, CDR1 is SGHTA and CDR2 is FQGTGA. CDR3 size: 16 residues. The V gene lost 0 bases and the J gene lost 0 bases, with 6 bases spanning the gap.

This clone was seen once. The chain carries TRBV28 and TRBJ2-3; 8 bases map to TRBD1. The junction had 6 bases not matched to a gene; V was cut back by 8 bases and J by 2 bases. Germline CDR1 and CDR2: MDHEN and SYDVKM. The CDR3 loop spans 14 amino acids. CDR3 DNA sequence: TGTGCCAGCGGGGGGACAGGAAACACAGATACGCAGTATTTT. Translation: CASGGTGNTDTQYF.

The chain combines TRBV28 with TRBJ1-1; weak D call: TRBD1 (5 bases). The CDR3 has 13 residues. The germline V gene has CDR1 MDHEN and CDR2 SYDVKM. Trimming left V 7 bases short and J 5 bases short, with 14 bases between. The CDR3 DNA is TGTGCCAGCATCGGGACTGCATGGACTGAAGCTTTCTTT. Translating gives CASIGTAWTEAFF.

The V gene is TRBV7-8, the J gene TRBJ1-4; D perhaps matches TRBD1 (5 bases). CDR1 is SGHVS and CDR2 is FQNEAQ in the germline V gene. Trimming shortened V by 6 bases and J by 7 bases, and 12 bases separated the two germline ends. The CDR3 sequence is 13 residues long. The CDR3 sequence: CASSWGGFEKLFF. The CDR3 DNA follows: TGTGCCAGCAGTTGGGGGGGGTTTGAAAAACTGTTTTTT.

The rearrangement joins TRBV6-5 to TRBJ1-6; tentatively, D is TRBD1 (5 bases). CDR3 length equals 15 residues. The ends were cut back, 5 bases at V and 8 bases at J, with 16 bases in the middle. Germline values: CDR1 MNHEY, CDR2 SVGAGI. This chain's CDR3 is CASSRDRSQYSPLHF. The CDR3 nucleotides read TGTGCCAGCAGTCGCGACAGAAGCCAATATTCACCCCTCCACTTT.

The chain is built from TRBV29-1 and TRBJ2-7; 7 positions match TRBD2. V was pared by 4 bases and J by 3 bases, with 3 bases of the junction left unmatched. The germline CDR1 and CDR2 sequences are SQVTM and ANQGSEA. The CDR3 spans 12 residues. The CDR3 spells CSVAAGDYEQYF. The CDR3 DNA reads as TGCAGCGTTGCGGCGGGGGACTACGAGCAGTACTTC.

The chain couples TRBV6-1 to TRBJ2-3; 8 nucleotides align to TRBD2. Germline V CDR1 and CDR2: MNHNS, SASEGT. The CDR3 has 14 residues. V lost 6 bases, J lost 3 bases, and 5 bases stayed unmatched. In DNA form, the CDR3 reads TGTGCCAGCAGCCGGGGGGGGCGGACAGATACGCAGTATTTT. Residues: CASSRGGRTDTQYF.

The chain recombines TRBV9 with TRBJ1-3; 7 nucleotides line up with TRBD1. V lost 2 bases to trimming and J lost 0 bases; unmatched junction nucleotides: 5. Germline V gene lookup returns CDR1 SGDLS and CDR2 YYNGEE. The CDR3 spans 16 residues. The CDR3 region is CASSVGQAFSGNTIYF. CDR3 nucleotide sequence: TGTGCCAGCAGCGTTGGACAGGCCTTCTCTGGAAACACCATATATTTT. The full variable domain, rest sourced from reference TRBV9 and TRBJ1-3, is DSGVTQTPKHLITATGQRVTLRCSPRSGDLSVYWYQQSLDQGLQFLIQYYNGEERAKGNILERFSAQQFPDLHSELNLSSLELGDSALYFCASSVGQAFSGNTIYFGEGSWLTVV.

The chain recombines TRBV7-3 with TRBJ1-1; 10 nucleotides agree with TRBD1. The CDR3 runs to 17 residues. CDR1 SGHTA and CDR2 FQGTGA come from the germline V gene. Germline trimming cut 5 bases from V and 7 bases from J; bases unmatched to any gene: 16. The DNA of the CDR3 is TGTGCCAGCAGCCCGCCGGCCGGGACAGGGGTTTTAGTTGAAGCTTTCTTT. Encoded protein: CASSPPAGTGVLVEAFF.

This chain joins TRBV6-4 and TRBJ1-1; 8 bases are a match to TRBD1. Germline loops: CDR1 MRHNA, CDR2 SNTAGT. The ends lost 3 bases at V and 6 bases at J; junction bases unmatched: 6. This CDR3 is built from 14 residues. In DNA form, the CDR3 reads TGTGCCAGCAGTGAAGGGACAGGTTCCGCTGAAGCTTTCTTT. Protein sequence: CASSEGTGSAEAFF.

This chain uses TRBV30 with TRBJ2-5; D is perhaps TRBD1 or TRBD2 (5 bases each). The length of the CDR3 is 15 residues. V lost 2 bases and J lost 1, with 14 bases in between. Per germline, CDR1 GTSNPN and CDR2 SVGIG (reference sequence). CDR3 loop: CAWSMGDSAQETQYF. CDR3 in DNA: TGTGCCTGGAGTATGGGAGACAGTGCCCAAGAGACCCAGTACTTC.

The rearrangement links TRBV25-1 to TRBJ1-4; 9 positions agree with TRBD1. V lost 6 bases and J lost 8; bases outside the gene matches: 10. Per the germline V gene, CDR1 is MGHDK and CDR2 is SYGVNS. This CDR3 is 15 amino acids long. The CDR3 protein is CASSVTGGGREKLFF. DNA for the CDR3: TGTGCCAGCAGCGTCACAGGGGGCGGACGAGAAAAACTGTTTTTT.

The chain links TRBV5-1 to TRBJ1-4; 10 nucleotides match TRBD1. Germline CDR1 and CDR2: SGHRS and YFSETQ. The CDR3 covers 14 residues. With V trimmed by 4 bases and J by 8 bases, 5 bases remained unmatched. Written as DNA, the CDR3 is TGCGCCAGCAGCACCGGGACAGGGGACGAAAAACTGTTTTTT. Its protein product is CASSTGTGDEKLFF.

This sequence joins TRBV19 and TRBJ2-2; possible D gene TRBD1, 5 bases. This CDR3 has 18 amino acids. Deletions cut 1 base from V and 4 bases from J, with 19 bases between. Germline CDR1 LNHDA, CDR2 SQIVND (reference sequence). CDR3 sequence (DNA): TGTGCCAGTAGTATAGGATGGCCAGGGTCATCACCCACCGGGGAGCTGTTTTTT. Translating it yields CASSIGWPGSSPTGELFF.

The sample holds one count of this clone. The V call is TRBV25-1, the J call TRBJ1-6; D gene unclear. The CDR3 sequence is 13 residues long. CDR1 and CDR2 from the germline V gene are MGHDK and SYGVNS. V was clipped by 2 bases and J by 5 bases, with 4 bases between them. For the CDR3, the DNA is TGTGCCAGCAGTGAAATCCATAATTCACCCCTCCACTTT. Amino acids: CASSEIHNSPLHF.

The CDR3 DNA reads as TGTGCCAGCAGTGACGCCGGGGCTGGGGTTGGCTACACCTTC. Translated, it gives CASSDAGAGVGYTF. The rearrangement links TRBV6-1 to TRBJ1-2; D perhaps matches TRBD1 (5 bases). The CDR3 length is 14 residues. In germline, CDR1 is MNHNS, CDR2 SASEGT. V was pared by 3 bases and J by 7 bases, with 15 bases between.

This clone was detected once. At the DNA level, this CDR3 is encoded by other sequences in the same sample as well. The CDR3 loop is CASSLGGRADTQYF. The CDR3 DNA reads as TGCGCCAGCAGCTTGGGGGGACGGGCAGATACGCAGTATTTT. This sequence joins TRBV5-1 and TRBJ2-3; D is possibly TRBD1 or TRBD2 (5 bases each). This CDR3 spans 14 amino acids. Per germline, CDR1 SGHRS and CDR2 YFSETQ. Trimming took off 0 bases at V and 4 bases at J, with 9 bases between the two ends.

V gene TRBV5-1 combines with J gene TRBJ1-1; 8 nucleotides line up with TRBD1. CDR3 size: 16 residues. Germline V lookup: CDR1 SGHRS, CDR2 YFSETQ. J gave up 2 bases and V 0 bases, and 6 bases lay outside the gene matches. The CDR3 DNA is TGCGCCAGCAGCTTGGCCGCTGGACAGGGAAACACTGAAGCTTTCTTT. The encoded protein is CASSLAAGQGNTEAFF.